A single T cell receptor (beta chain) is shown here with its context. The authors prepared the TCRbeta library with unique molecular identifiers. MiXCR was run by TCRdb on the PCR reads, yielding one entry per CDR3 protein. The table lists just under 550,000 distinct CDR3 sequences, 15% to 20% of them singletons, with over 3% in the top ten. The source of the sample is a study of T-cell reconstitution after alpha-beta-depleted transplantation in children. Trimming shortened V by 4 bases and J by 8 bases, and 14 bases separated the two germline ends. In germline, CDR1 is SGHNT, CDR2 YYREEE (reference sequence). The CDR3 spans 13 residues.

The sequence was collected from a human donor who donated a stem cell graft to a child with acute lymphoblastic leukemia. The starting material was PBMCs from the stem cell graft donor, obtained from the stem cell graft. The chain couples TRBV5-4 to TRBJ2-3, with unresolved D. The CDR3 sequence: CASSTWTSLTQYF. Written as DNA, the CDR3 is TGTGCCAGCAGCACATGGACGTCACTTACGCAGTATTTT.